This is a list of T cell receptor beta chains from one sample in a study of T cell repertoires in cytomegalovirus infection. Each CDR3 protein is one row after TCRdb ran MiXCR on the reads. The data contain 90,000 to 130,000 distinct CDR3 sequences, around 10% of them singletons. Their recognized antigens are unknown. The sequenced sample was PBMCs, sequenced either directly or after in vitro stimulation (not recorded which). The receptor source for this set is a human donor in good health (CMV status not recorded). Some clones in this sample may be carry-over from other donors' samples. Each CDR3 is given without its conserved first and last residue.

j_call v_call cdr3_aa
TRBJ2-1 TRBV30 AWSKTGGNEQF
TRBJ1-3 TRBV6-5 ATSTGNGNTIY
TRBJ2-1 TRBV12-5 ASGLVQLAGTYNEQF
TRBJ2-7 TRBV7-2 ASSSGPHPYEQY
TRBJ2-1 TRBV2 ASSPGQEYNEQF
TRBJ1-5 TRBV7-2 ASSLGVNQPQH
TRBJ2-2 TRBV4-2 ASSHGRGFTGELF
TRBJ2-7 TRBV27 ASSPGLAGYEQY
TRBJ2-1 TRBV20-1 SAAGGASGYTGLEQF
TRBJ2-1 TRBV2 ASSEERESSYNEQF
TRBJ2-7 TRBV7-2 ASSLAGTSGGFEQY